The rows below give T cell receptor beta chains drawn from one sample of a study of blood T cell repertoires in COVID-19. The data were produced by immunoSEQ multiplex PCR, yet TCRdb's version contains in-frame clones alone and is incomplete. The table lists fewer than 300,000 clones, 70% to 90% of them singletons. Sequenced: PBMCs or T cells enriched from blood (not recorded which). The receptors derive from a man between 18 and 29 years old who had recovered from COVID-19. Both conserved end residues are part of each CDR3. D genes are given only for firm matches. A clone size is listed for some rows: how often the clone was seen (once, few, many), or a class if it is expanded.

TRBJ1-2,TRBD1,TRBV6-1,-,CASSESLGTGTYGYTF,TGTGCCAGCAGTGAAAGTTTGGGGACAGGGACCTATGGCTACACCTTC
TRBJ1-5,-,TRBV12-3/TRBV12-4,-,CASSFGPQPQHF,TGTGCCAGCAGTTTCGGTCCACAGCCCCAGCATTTT
TRBJ2-7,-,TRBV13,-,CASSLGLYEQYF,TGTGCCAGCAGCTTAGGCCTCTACGAGCAGTACTTC
TRBJ2-3,TRBD2,TRBV7-2,-,CARDSGRWADTQYF,TGTGCCCGAGATAGCGGGAGATGGGCAGATACGCAGTATTTT
TRBJ1-1,-,TRBV7-9,-,CASSLGPQGRRGEAFF,TGTGCCAGCAGCTTAGGGCCCCAGGGTCGAAGGGGTGAAGCTTTCTTT
TRBJ1-2,TRBD1,TRBV10-3,-,CAISQDRGTYGYTF,TGTGCCATCAGCCAGGACAGGGGGACCTATGGCTACACCTTC
TRBJ2-1,TRBD2,TRBV4-2,-,CASSTTSGPYNEQFF,TGTGCCAGCAGCACCACTAGCGGACCGTACAATGAGCAGTTCTTC
TRBJ2-1,TRBD2,TRBV9,-,CASSVGPAGSYNEQFF,TGTGCCAGCAGCGTAGGTCCAGCGGGGTCTTACAATGAGCAGTTCTTC
TRBJ2-1,TRBD2,TRBV14,-,CASNPSGGALEQFF,TGTGCCAGCAACCCTAGCGGGGGGGCACTTGAGCAGTTCTTC
TRBJ1-1,-,TRBV4-2,-,CASSQGSRGELFF,TGTGCCAGCAGCCAAGGTTCGCGTGGAGAGTTATTCTTT
TRBJ2-5,TRBD2,TRBV11-3,once,CASSLSGEETQYF,TGTGCCAGCAGCTTAAGCGGGGAAGAGACCCAGTACTTC
TRBJ2-3,TRBD2,TRBV4-1,-,CASSQSLAVSTDTQYF,TGCGCCAGCAGCCAGTCACTAGCGGTAAGCACAGATACGCAGTATTTT
TRBJ2-7,-,TRBV27,-,CASSLSKRPAALYF,TGTGCCAGCAGTTTATCGAAGAGGCCAGCGGCTCTGTACTTC
TRBJ2-2,TRBD1,TRBV18,-,CASSRGQGATTGELFF,TGTGCCAGCTCCCGGGGACAGGGGGCGACCACCGGGGAGCTGTTTTTT
TRBJ1-5,TRBD1,TRBV19,-,CASSIEGTGVQPQHF,TGTGCCAGTAGTATAGAGGGGACAGGGGTTCAGCCCCAGCATTTT
TRBJ2-7,TRBD2,TRBV7-8,-,CASSSSRFWTSGGAGAYEQYF,TGTGCCAGCAGCTCGAGCCGCTTTTGGACTAGCGGGGGGGCCGGAGCCTACGAGCAGTACTTC
TRBJ2-7,TRBD1,TRBV6-1,-,CASSDGTGGTYEQYF,TGTGCCAGCAGTGACGGGACAGGGGGGACCTACGAGCAGTACTTC
TRBJ2-7,TRBD2,TRBV3-1/TRBV3-2,-,CASSQVASGLRVQYF,TGTGCCAGCAGCCAAGTGGCTAGCGGACTACGTGTGCAGTACTTC
TRBJ1-5,TRBD1,TRBV19,-,CASSTTGTFQAQPQHF,TGTGCCAGTAGTACGACAGGGACGTTTCAGGCTCAGCCCCAGCATTTT
TRBJ2-7,-,TRBV7-9,-,CASSLKGAYEQYF,TGTGCCAGCAGCTTAAAAGGGGCCTACGAGCAGTACTTC
TRBJ2-7,-,TRBV4-1,-,CASSQGGTYEQYF,TGCGCCAGCAGCCAAGGCGGCACCTACGAGCAGTACTTC
TRBJ2-7,TRBD1,TRBV3-1/TRBV3-2,-,CASSRETLDGTVTYEQYF,TGTGCCAGCAGCCGAGAAACCTTGGACGGGACAGTAACCTACGAGCAGTACTTC
TRBJ1-6,-,TRBV30,-,CAWGSSLWSPLHF,TGTGCCTGGGGATCGAGCTTGTGGTCACCCCTCCACTTT
TRBJ2-7,TRBD1,TRBV19,-,CASSTLTGAYEQYF,TGTGCCAGTAGTACTTTGACAGGGGCCTACGAGCAGTACTTC
TRBJ2-5,-,TRBV3-1/TRBV3-2,-,CASSGLTGKSETQYF,TGTGCCAGCAGCGGGTTGACAGGAAAGTCAGAGACCCAGTACTTC
TRBJ2-5,-,TRBV29-1,-,CSVYEGAGETQYF,TGCAGCGTTTACGAGGGGGCGGGGGAGACCCAGTACTTC
TRBJ2-5,TRBD2,TRBV5-1,-,CASSIGTSGGETQYF,TGCGCCAGCAGCATAGGGACTAGCGGGGGCGAGACCCAGTACTTC
TRBJ1-1,-,TRBV5-1,-,CASSLGGGMNTEAFF,TGCGCCAGCAGCTTGGGCGGGGGGATGAACACTGAAGCTTTCTTT
TRBJ1-2,-,TRBV2,-,CASRVASRSGYTF,TGTGCCAGCAGAGTGGCATCCCGCTCTGGCTACACCTTC
TRBJ1-4,-,TRBV7-9,-,CASSLGQGDEKLFF,TGTGCCAGCAGCCTCGGGCAGGGTGATGAAAAACTGTTTTTT
TRBJ2-1,TRBD2,TRBV9,-,CASSVGLAGSNEQFF,TGTGCCAGCAGCGTAGGTCTAGCGGGTAGCAATGAGCAGTTCTTC
TRBJ1-3,-,TRBV13,-,CASSLGLGGAGNTIYF,TGTGCCAGCAGCTTAGGCCTAGGGGGGGCTGGAAACACCATATATTTT
TRBJ1-6,TRBD1,TRBV14,-,CASSQTGTVASPLHF,TGTGCCAGCAGCCAGACCGGGACAGTTGCTTCACCCCTCCACTTT
TRBJ2-3,-,TRBV12-3/TRBV12-4,-,CATGRDTQYF,TGTGCCACAGGGCGCGATACGCAGTATTTT
TRBJ2-1,-,TRBV29-1,-,CSVARGQSSYNEQFF,TGCAGCGTTGCCCGAGGTCAGAGCTCCTACAATGAGCAGTTCTTC
TRBJ1-2,-,TRBV5-1,once,CASSLVGDGYTF,TGCGCCAGCAGCTTGGTAGGGGATGGCTACACCTTC
TRBJ1-1,TRBD1,TRBV28,-,CASSSNGGQGLNTEAFF,TGTGCCAGCAGTTCTAACGGGGGACAGGGTTTGAACACTGAAGCTTTCTTT
TRBJ1-2,-,TRBV28,-,CASSQQVLVGYTF,TGTGCCAGCAGTCAACAGGTCCTCGTTGGCTACACCTTC
TRBJ1-2,TRBD1,TRBV18,-,CASSHPGQGDGYTF,TGTGCCAGCTCACACCCGGGACAGGGTGATGGCTACACCTTC
TRBJ2-5,-,TRBV15,few,CATSRDGAGYQETQYF,TGTGCCACCAGCAGAGATGGGGCGGGGTACCAAGAGACCCAGTACTTC
TRBJ2-5,TRBD2,TRBV4-2,-,CASSQQLAGGQETQYF,TGTGCCAGCAGCCAACAGCTAGCGGGGGGGCAAGAGACCCAGTACTTC